The clone carrying this TCR beta chain came up many times. The sample is drawn from a study of T cells in Graves' hyperthyroidism and ophthalmopathy. The CDR3 regions of TCR beta were amplified from RNA transcripts. Primed by the HTBI set, a first-round RT-PCR was run on the TCR CDR3. TCRdb re-called the multiplex PCR reads with MiXCR, one entry per CDR3 protein. The table has 550,000 to 600,000 distinct CDR3 sequences, around 46% seen once. V dropped 4 bases and J dropped 6; count of bases not matched to a gene: 9. This CDR3 region has 14 residues. Germline values: CDR1 SGHRS, CDR2 YFSETQ. Sequenced input: peripheral blood or thyroid tissue (not recorded which). This TCR came from an adult woman with Graves' disease, either hyperthyroidism or ophthalmopathy (not recorded which). The V and J genes are TRBV5-1 and TRBJ2-7; 8 bases agree with TRBD1. As DNA, the CDR3 is TGCGCCAGCAGCGAAGGACAGGGCGGTATCGAGCAGTACTTC. It codes for CASSEGQGGIEQYF. The whole variable domain, remainder taken from reference TRBV5-1 and TRBJ2-7, is KAGVTQTPRYLIKTRGQQVTLSCSPISGHRSVSWYQQTPGQGLQFLFEYFSETQRNKGNFPGRFSGRQFSNSRSEMNVSTLELGDSALYLCASSEGQGGIEQYFGPGTRLTVT.